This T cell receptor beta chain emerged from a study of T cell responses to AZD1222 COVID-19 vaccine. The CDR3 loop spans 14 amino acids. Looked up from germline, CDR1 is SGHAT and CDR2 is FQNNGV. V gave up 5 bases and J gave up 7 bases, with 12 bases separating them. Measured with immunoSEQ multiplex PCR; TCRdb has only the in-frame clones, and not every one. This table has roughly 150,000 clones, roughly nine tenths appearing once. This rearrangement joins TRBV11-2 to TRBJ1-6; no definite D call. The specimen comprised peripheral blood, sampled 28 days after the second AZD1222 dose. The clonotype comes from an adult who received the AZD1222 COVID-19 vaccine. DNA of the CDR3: TGTGCCAGCAGCCCAAATCCAGGAAATTCACCCCTCCACTTT. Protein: CASSPNPGNSPLHF. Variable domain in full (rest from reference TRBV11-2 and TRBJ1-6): EAGVAQSPRYKIIEKRQSVAFWCNPISGHATLYWYQQILGQGPKLLIQFQNNGVVDDSQLPKDRFSAERLKGVDSTLKIQPAKLEDSAVYLCASSPNPGNSPLHFGNGTRLTVT.